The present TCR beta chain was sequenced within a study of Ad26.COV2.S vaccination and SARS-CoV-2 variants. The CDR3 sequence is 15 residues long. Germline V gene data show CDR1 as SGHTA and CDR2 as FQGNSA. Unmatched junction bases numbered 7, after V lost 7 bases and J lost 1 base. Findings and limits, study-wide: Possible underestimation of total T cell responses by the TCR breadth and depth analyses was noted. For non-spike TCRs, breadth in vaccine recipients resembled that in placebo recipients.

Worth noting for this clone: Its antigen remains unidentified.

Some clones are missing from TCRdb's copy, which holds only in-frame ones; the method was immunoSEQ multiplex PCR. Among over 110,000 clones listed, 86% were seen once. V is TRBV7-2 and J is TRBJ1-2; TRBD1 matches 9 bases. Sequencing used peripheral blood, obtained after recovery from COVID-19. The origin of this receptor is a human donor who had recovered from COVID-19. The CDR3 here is CASTLNRGLNYGYTF. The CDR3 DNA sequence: TGTGCCAGCACCTTGAACAGGGGGCTTAACTATGGCTACACCTTC. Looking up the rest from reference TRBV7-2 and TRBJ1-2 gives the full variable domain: GAGVSQSPSNKVTEKGKDVELRCDPISGHTALYWYRQSLGQGLEFLIYFQGNSAPDKSGLPSDRFSAERTGGSVSTLTIQRTQQEDSAVYLCASTLNRGLNYGYTFGSGTRLTVV.